This TCR beta chain is drawn from a study of blood T cell repertoires in COVID-19. Across the whole study: Italy, Spain and the United States were the sources of the convalescent and acute COVID-19 samples. In each case, the material was cDNA or gDNA derived from T cells, B-cell-depleted T cells, or PBMCs.

V was clipped by 6 bases and J by 4 bases, with 33 bases between them. Germline CDR1 reads MNHNY; CDR2 reads SVGAGI (reference sequence). CDR3 size: 20 residues. In the authors' methods: The authors estimated nucleated cell counts from reference gene primer amplification. The method was immunoSEQ multiplex PCR; TCRdb's version includes in-frame clones alone and lacks a portion of them. That table supplies the V and J calls and clone size; D and trimming were determined from the DNA. The sample includes 200,000 to 250,000 clones, 88% of them seen just once. Seattle researchers signed up patients amid active infection and tracked them longitudinally.

The specimen was peripheral blood. The chain combines TRBV6-6 with TRBJ1-1; a weak D match, TRBD1 (6 bases). The TCR sequence derives from a man aged 50-60 years with COVID-19, enrolled during active disease. The CDR3: CASSDPVIQGASRGSTEAFF. The CDR3 DNA sequence: TGTGCCAGCAGCGACCCCGTGATACAAGGGGCTTCGAGGGGGAGCACTGAAGCTTTCTTT.